The TCR beta chain described here comes from a study of blood T cell repertoires in COVID-19. V was cut by 5 bases and J by 10 bases, with 14 bases left in between. This CDR3 region has 12 residues. Germline V gene lookup returns CDR1 MDHEN and CDR2 SYDVKM. Repertoires were generated with immunoSEQ multiplex PCR, while TCRdb's copy carries only in-frame clones and drops some. The table lists fewer than 250,000 clones, approximately 87% of them singletons, with 0.78% in the top ten. Sequencing used peripheral blood. The rearrangement joins TRBV28 to TRBJ1-1; D perhaps matches TRBD1 (5 bases). This TCR derives from a woman between 65 and 79 years old with acute or convalescent COVID-19. The CDR3 sequence is CASSLREGLAFF. Written as DNA, the CDR3 is TGTGCCAGCAGTCTCAGGGAGGGGCTAGCTTTCTTT.